Shown below are 2 T cell receptor beta chains from a single sample sequenced in a study of Graves' ophthalmopathy and Graves' hyperthyroidism. Amplification of TCR beta CDR3 regions used RNA transcripts. Amplification began with first-round RT-PCR using HTBI primers, then second-round multiplex PCR was performed. MiXCR, run by TCRdb on the multiplex PCR reads, gives a single entry per CDR3 protein. The sample carries about half a million distinct CDR3 sequences, over 13% recorded once. The sequencing input was blood. These receptors were obtained from a woman aged 25 to 39 with Graves' ophthalmopathy.

This clonotype was counted ten times or more. The CDR3 DNA reads as TGTGCCAGCAGTGAAGTGCGGGTGGGGACCGGGGAGCTGTTTTTT. It yields the protein CASSEVRVGTGELFF. This rearrangement joins TRBV2 to TRBJ2-2; possibly TRBD2 for D (5 bases). This CDR3 comprises 15 residues. Germline V CDR1 and CDR2: SNHLY, FYNNEI. The V gene lost 1 base and the J gene lost 5 bases, with 11 bases spanning the gap.

The rearrangement joins TRBV20-1 to TRBJ1-5, with D perhaps matching TRBD1 (5 bases). V was cut by 1 base and J by 7 bases, with 20 bases left in between. This CDR3 comprises 16 residues. Germline values: CDR1 DFQATT, CDR2 SNEGSKA (reference sequence). The CDR3 region has the DNA TGCAGTGCTAGAGCCGCTTCGGGACCCATGGAGCAGCCCCAGCATTTT. Encoded protein: CSARAASGPMEQPQHF.